The 17 T cell receptor beta chains below were found in one sample sequenced in a study of T cells in Graves' hyperthyroidism and ophthalmopathy. Researchers amplified the TCR beta CDR3 regions from RNA transcripts. During a first-round RT-PCR of the TCR CDR3, the HTBI primer set was used. TCRdb reanalysed the multiplex PCR reads using MiXCR and keeps one entry per CDR3 protein. The sample consists of fewer than 350,000 distinct CDR3 sequences, 18% of them appearing once. Sequencing was carried out using blood. The receptors were sampled from a woman in her fifties or sixties with Graves' hyperthyroidism.

This chain joins TRBV19 and TRBJ2-1; 7 nucleotides match TRBD1. The CDR3 spans 16 residues. Germline values: CDR1 LNHDA, CDR2 SQIVND (reference sequence). V dropped 5 bases and J dropped 0; count of bases not matched to a gene: 7. This chain's CDR3 is CASSGDRQSSYNEQFF. DNA for the CDR3: TGTGCCAGTAGTGGGGACAGACAAAGCTCCTACAATGAGCAGTTCTTC.

The sample holds a few counts of this clonotype. The V gene is TRBV11-2, the J gene TRBJ1-2; TRBD1 might be the D (5 bases). With 1 base removed from V and 4 bases from J, the gap between germline ends came to 13 bases. There are 15 residues in the CDR3. CDR1 and CDR2 (germline): SGHAT, FQNNGV. The CDR3 DNA is TGTGCCAGCAGCTTAGGATTGGGGGGGGGCTATGGCTACACCTTC. It translates to CASSLGLGGGYGYTF.

This chain links TRBV20-1 with TRBJ2-3; the match to TRBD1 covers 8 bases. Trimming at V came to 3 bases and at J to 1 base, leaving 3 bases not matched to a gene. Germline CDR1 and CDR2: DFQATT and SNEGSKA (reference sequence). CDR3 length: 14 residues. In DNA, the CDR3 is TGCAGTGCTAGGACAGGGGAAGGCACAGATACGCAGTATTTT. Encoded protein: CSARTGEGTDTQYF.

This clonotype was found a few times. The chain recombines TRBV12-3 or TRBV12-4 with TRBJ2-2; TRBD2 aligns across 12 bases. The V and J ends lost 6 bases and 6 bases, in that order; junction bases with no gene match: 11. The CDR3 loop spans 17 amino acids. This CDR3 is CASSLSLAGGPPGELFF. In DNA form, the CDR3 reads TGTGCCAGCAGCCTCTCCCTAGCGGGGGGGCCTCCCGGGGAGCTGTTTTTT.

The table lists this clonotype with many counts. The chain uses TRBV20-1 and TRBJ1-1; D uncertain. The V end was cut by 0 bases, the J end by 3 bases, with 8 bases between. This CDR3 region has 13 residues. Germline-derived CDR1 and CDR2 are DFQATT and SNEGSKA (reference sequence). CDR3 nucleotide sequence: TGCAGTGCTAGAGATTCCGTCTACACTGAAGCTTTCTTT. It codes for CSARDSVYTEAFF.

This clonotype occurred many times. The CDR3 sequence is CASSPRTGFDEQFF. DNA of the CDR3: TGTGCCAGCAGTCCCCGAACAGGGTTCGATGAGCAGTTCTTC. This chain connects TRBV28 to TRBJ2-1; D is perhaps TRBD1 (6 bases). Trimming left V 5 bases short and J 8 bases short, with 16 bases between. The CDR3 has 14 amino acids. Germline lookup yields CDR1 MDHEN and CDR2 SYDVKM.

The sample holds many counts of this clonotype. The chain recombines TRBV29-1 with TRBJ2-1, with D perhaps matching TRBD1 (6 bases). The V end lost 0 bases, the J end lost 1 base, and 19 bases lay between the germline ends. The CDR3 has 18 amino acids. Germline V gene sequence: CDR1 SQVTM, CDR2 ANQGSEA. The CDR3: CSVEDRQDPALSYNEQFF. In DNA, the CDR3 is TGCAGCGTTGAAGATCGACAGGACCCAGCCTTATCCTACAATGAGCAGTTCTTC.

This clonotype was counted many times. The chain uses TRBV12-3 or TRBV12-4 and TRBJ1-1, with D unclear. V was trimmed by 1 base and J by 1 base, leaving 10 bases between them. CDR3 size: 15 residues. Here the CDR3 DNA reads TGTGCCAGCAGTTTAGTGGGCAGTCCGAACACTGAAGCTTTCTTT. This codes for CASSLVGSPNTEAFF.

The gene calls are TRBV10-3 and TRBJ2-3; D possibly corresponds to TRBD1 (5 bases). Per germline, CDR1 ENHRY and CDR2 SYGVKD. Trimming shortened V by 2 bases and J by 0 bases, and 12 bases separated the two germline ends. The CDR3 totals 16 residues. The CDR3 protein is CAISETPTASTDTQYF. CDR3 sequence (DNA): TGTGCCATCAGTGAGACTCCGACAGCTAGCACAGATACGCAGTATTTT.

DNA of the CDR3: TGCAGTGCTAGATCAGGCAGGGGGGCGAGTCAGCCCCAGCATTTT. Translated, it gives CSARSGRGASQPQHF. The chain has TRBV20-1 and TRBJ1-5; TRBD1 matches 7 bases. CDR3 length: 15 residues. The germline V gene has CDR1 DFQATT and CDR2 SNEGSKA (reference sequence). V lost 2 bases, J lost 6 bases, and 10 bases stayed unmatched.

The table lists this clonotype with a few counts. This chain connects TRBV28 to TRBJ1-2; unclear D gene. There are 13 residues in the CDR3. V dropped 6 bases and J dropped 3 bases, with 11 bases sitting between them. Germline CDR1 and CDR2: MDHEN and SYDVKM. This chain's CDR3 is CASRQGVHYGYTF. CDR3 bases: TGTGCCAGCAGACAAGGCGTTCACTATGGCTACACCTTC.

This chain uses TRBV6-1 with TRBJ1-2; D ambiguous. Germline CDR1 reads MNHNS; CDR2 reads SASEGT. Trimming cost V 5 bases and J 6 bases, with 22 bases left between them. This CDR3 spans 16 amino acids. Written as DNA, the CDR3 is TGTGCCAGCAGTCCTGGAGGGTACTCCTGGGAAAATGGCTACACCTTC. Amino acid sequence: CASSPGGYSWENGYTF.

The rearrangement joins TRBV30 to TRBJ1-4, with D tentatively TRBD1 (6 bases). Trimming cost V 3 bases and J 8 bases, with 16 bases left between them. The CDR3 totals 14 residues. Germline CDR1 and CDR2: GTSNPN and SVGIG (reference sequence). The CDR3 DNA reads TGTGCCTGGAGCAGACAGGCGAGTACGGAAAAACTGTTTTTT. Its protein product is CAWSRQASTEKLFF.

This clonotype was seen many times. The genes are TRBV7-3 and TRBJ2-7, with 7 bases matching TRBD2. Losses at the gene ends were 6 bases for V and 6 bases for J; bases not matched to a gene: 11. The CDR3 sequence is 14 residues long. Germline values: CDR1 SGHTA, CDR2 FQGTGA. CDR3 amino acids: CASSPGAGASEQYF. The CDR3 DNA reads as TGTGCCAGCAGTCCTGGGGCGGGAGCCTCCGAGCAGTACTTC.

This clonotype was recorded a few times. V gene TRBV6-1 combines with J gene TRBJ2-1; D gene uncertain. The CDR3 is 15 residues long. CDR1 and CDR2 (germline): MNHNS, SASEGT. Trimming stripped 5 bases from V and 0 bases from J, with 11 bases between. The CDR3 is CASSYAHSSYNEQFF. Written as DNA, the CDR3 is TGTGCCAGCAGTTATGCCCACAGCTCCTACAATGAGCAGTTCTTC.

This clonotype has at least ten counts. The chain employs TRBV5-1 and TRBJ2-4; 7 nucleotides line up with TRBD2. From germline, CDR1 is SGHRS and CDR2 YFSETQ. V lost 0 bases to trimming and J lost 6 bases; unmatched junction nucleotides: 3. This CDR3 comprises 14 residues. The CDR3 region is CASSLESGGNIQYF. DNA for the CDR3: TGCGCCAGCAGCTTGGAGTCGGGAGGAAACATTCAGTACTTC.

This chain joins TRBV19 and TRBJ2-1; D possibly corresponds to TRBD2 (6 bases). V was cut by 1 base and J by 8 bases, with 15 bases left in between. Per the germline V gene, CDR1 is LNHDA and CDR2 is SQIVND (reference sequence). CDR3 length: 15 residues. The CDR3 nucleotides read TGTGCCAGTAGTATAGCGGCGGGAAGAGGCGATGAGCAGTTCTTC. Translation gives CASSIAAGRGDEQFF.